This TCR beta chain was recorded in a study of T cells in Graves' hyperthyroidism and ophthalmopathy. General study results and limits: Blood also contained most expanded thyroid clonotypes above 0.001.

Per the germline V gene, CDR1 is MNHEY and CDR2 is SMNVEV (reference sequence). The V gene end was trimmed by 5 bases and the J gene end by 9 bases; junction bases not matched to a gene: 6. This CDR3 has 12 residues. Amplified TCR beta CDR3 regions derived from RNA transcripts. During a first-round RT-PCR of the TCR CDR3, the HTBI primer set was used. From the multiplex PCR reads, TCRdb called clonotypes with MiXCR, one entry per CDR3 protein. The table lists a few hundred thousand distinct CDR3 sequences, about a sixth of them singletons. This clonotype has a handful of counts. Its antigen is unknown.

The TCR sequence derives from a woman in her sixties or seventies with Graves' ophthalmopathy. The sample consisted of blood. The rearrangement uses TRBV27 and TRBJ1-1; 7 bases map to TRBD1. DNA for the CDR3: TGTGCCAGCAGTACCAAGGGACAGCAAGCTTTCTTT. This sequence encodes CASSTKGQQAFF.